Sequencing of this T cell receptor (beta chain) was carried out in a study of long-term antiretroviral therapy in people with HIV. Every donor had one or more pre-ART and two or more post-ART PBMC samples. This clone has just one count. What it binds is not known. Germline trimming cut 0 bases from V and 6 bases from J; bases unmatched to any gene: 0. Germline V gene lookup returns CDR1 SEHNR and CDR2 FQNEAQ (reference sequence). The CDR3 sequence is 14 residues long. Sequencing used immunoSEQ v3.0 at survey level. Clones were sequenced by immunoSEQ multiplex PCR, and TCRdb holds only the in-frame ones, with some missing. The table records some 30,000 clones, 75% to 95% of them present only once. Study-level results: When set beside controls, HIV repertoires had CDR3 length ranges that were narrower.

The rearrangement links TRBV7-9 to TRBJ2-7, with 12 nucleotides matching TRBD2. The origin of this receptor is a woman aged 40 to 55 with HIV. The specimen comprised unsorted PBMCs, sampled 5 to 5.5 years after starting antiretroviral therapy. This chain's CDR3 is CASSLAGLAGEQYF. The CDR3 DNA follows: TGTGCCAGCAGCTTAGCGGGACTAGCGGGCGAGCAGTACTTC.